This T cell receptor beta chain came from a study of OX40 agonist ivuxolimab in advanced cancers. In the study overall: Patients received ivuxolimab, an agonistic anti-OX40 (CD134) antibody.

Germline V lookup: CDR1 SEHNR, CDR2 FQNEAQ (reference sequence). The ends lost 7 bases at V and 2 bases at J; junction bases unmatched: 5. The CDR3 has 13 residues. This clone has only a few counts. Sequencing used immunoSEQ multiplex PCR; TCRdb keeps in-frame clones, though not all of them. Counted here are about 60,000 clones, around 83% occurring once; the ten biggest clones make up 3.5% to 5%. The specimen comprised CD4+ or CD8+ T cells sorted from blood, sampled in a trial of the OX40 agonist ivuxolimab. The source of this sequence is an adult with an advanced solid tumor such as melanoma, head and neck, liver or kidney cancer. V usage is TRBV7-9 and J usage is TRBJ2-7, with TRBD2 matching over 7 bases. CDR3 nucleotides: TGTGCCAGCATGAGCGGGAATACCTACGAGCAGTACTTC. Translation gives CASMSGNTYEQYF.